This T cell receptor beta chain derives from a study of stem cell transplantation in POMP-related autoinflammatory disease. Comment on this clone: Its antigen remains unknown.

Whole-study results and caveats: Fewer unique TRB V-J gene pairings were identified in patients with PRAID. Across all analyzed T-cell subsets, patients with PRAID tended toward reduced diversity and increased clonality.

The V gene lost 0 bases and the J gene lost 2 bases, with 8 bases spanning the gap. The CDR3 consists of 14 residues. Per the germline V gene, CDR1 is LNHDA and CDR2 is SQIVND (reference sequence). Measured with immunoSEQ multiplex PCR; TCRdb has only the in-frame clones, and not every one. The table records over 9,500 clones, about 88% of them present only once. The TCR originated in a human donor with POMP-related autoinflammation and immune dysregulation (PRAID). The gene calls are TRBV19 and TRBJ2-7; D tentatively fits TRBD1 or TRBD2 (5 bases each). The specimen was CD8+ T cells from PBMCs, collected before stem cell transplantation. The CDR3 bases are TGTGCCAGTAGTATAGATGGGGGACCCTACGAGCAGTACTTC. Translating it yields CASSIDGGPYEQYF. Supplemented by reference TRBV19 and TRBJ2-7, the full variable domain reads DGGITQSPKYLFRKEGQNVTLSCEQNLNHDAMYWYRQDPGQGLRLIYYSQIVNDFQKGDIAEGYSVSREKKESFPLTVTSAQKNPTAFYLCASSIDGGPYEQYFGPGTRLTVT.